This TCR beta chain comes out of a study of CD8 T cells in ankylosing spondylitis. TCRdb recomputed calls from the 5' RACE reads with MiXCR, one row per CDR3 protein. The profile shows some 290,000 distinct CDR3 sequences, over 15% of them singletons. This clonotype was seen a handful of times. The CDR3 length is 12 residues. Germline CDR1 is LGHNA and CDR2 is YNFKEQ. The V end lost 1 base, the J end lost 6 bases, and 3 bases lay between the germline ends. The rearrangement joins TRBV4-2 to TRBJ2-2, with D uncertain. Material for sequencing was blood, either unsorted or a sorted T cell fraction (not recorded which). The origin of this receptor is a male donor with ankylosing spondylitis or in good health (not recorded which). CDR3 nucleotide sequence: TGTGCCAGCAGCCAAGTTCCCGGGGAGCTGTTTTTT. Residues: CASSQVPGELFF.